Presented here are 21 T cell receptor beta chains from one specimen sequenced in a study of shared clonotypes between healthy human individuals. Profiled with immunoSEQ multiplex PCR; TCRdb holds only in-frame clones, not every one. The sample holds about 2 million clones, roughly 95% seen once. In the naive CD8 group, cells lacked CD45RO and were positively selected for CCR7, so terminally differentiated effector memory CD45RA+ cells were left out. The sequenced material came from naive CD8+ T cells sorted from blood. The origin of the receptors is a young man in good health.

J is TRBJ2-6 and V is TRBV27; possibly TRBD2 for D (5 bases). Between the trimmed V and J ends, which lost 6 bases and 0 bases, there was a span of 15 bases. Germline CDR1 is MNHEY and CDR2 is SMNVEV (reference sequence). The CDR3 length is 17 residues. The CDR3 nucleotides are TGTGCCAGCAGGCCCGGACTGCTCGTCTCTGGGGCCAACGTCCTGACTTTC. This sequence encodes CASRPGLLVSGANVLTF.

The genes are TRBV28 and TRBJ1-1; a weak D match, TRBD1 (5 bases). Germline loops: CDR1 MDHEN, CDR2 SYDVKM. The V end was cut by 4 bases, the J end by 0 bases, with 15 bases between. This CDR3 spans 16 amino acids. The CDR3 reads CASSSFQGIMNTEAFF. As DNA, the CDR3 is TGTGCCAGCAGTTCCTTCCAGGGTATCATGAACACTGAAGCTTTCTTT. The entire variable domain, with the rest obtained from reference TRBV28 and TRBJ1-1, is as follows: DVKVTQSSRYLVKRTGEKVFLECVQDMDHENMFWYRQDPGLGLRLIYFSYDVKMKEKGDIPEGYSVSREKKERFSLILESASTNQTSMYLCASSSFQGIMNTEAFFGQGTRLTVV.

This clone was recorded once. V is TRBV19 and J is TRBJ2-3; 8 bases are a match to TRBD1. Germline CDR1 LNHDA, CDR2 SQIVND (reference sequence). Germline trimming cut 5 bases from V and 1 base from J; bases unmatched to any gene: 5. CDR3 size: 15 residues. The CDR3, as DNA: TGTGCCAGTAGTGATGACAGGGGCGGCACAGATACGCAGTATTTT. It encodes CASSDDRGGTDTQYF.

This chain joins TRBV28 and TRBJ1-2; 8 bases agree with TRBD1. CDR1 is MDHEN, CDR2 SYDVKM, per germline. This CDR3 has 14 amino acids. J was trimmed by 4 bases and V by 5 bases; bases with no gene match: 6. The CDR3 DNA reads as TGTGCCAGCAGTCTCCTGGACAGGGCCTATGGCTACACCTTC. Its translation: CASSLLDRAYGYTF.

The V gene is TRBV9, the J gene TRBJ1-2, with a weak D call TRBD1 (5 bases). V lost 3 bases, J lost 6 bases, and 18 bases lay in between. Germline V gene lookup returns CDR1 SGDLS and CDR2 YYNGEE. The CDR3 covers 15 residues. CDR3: CASSEAQVWGDGYTF. In DNA, the CDR3 is TGTGCCAGCAGCGAGGCTCAGGTGTGGGGCGATGGCTACACCTTC.

This chain connects TRBV10-3 to TRBJ2-1, with D perhaps matching TRBD2 (5 bases). V was shortened by 9 bases and J by 10 bases, with 16 bases between the two germline ends. The length of the CDR3 is 12 residues. CDR1 is ENHRY and CDR2 is SYGVKD in the germline V gene. The DNA for the CDR3 is TGTGCCATGCGCGACCCGGGCGGGGAGCAGTTCTTC. This sequence encodes CAMRDPGGEQFF.

The chain is built from TRBV9 and TRBJ2-1; TRBD2 is a possible D gene (6 bases). V lost 7 bases and J lost 2, with 16 bases in between. Germline V CDR1 and CDR2: SGDLS, YYNGEE. The CDR3 consists of 15 residues. CDR3 amino acids: CASGSSGVPYNEQFF. CDR3 nucleotides: TGTGCCAGCGGGTCCTCGGGAGTCCCCTACAATGAGCAGTTCTTC. Together with reference TRBV9 and TRBJ2-1, the CDR3 gives the full variable domain: DSGVTQTPKHLITATGQRVTLRCSPRSGDLSVYWYQQSLDQGLQFLIQYYNGEERAKGNILERFSAQQFPDLHSELNLSSLELGDSALYFCASGSSGVPYNEQFFGPGTRLTVL.

This clone has only one observation. The chain links TRBV27 to TRBJ2-7; D gene uncertain. The CDR3 is made up of 15 amino acids. Trimming left V 5 bases short and J 3 bases short, with 17 bases between. Germline V CDR1 and CDR2: MNHEY, SMNVEV (reference sequence). Written as DNA, the CDR3 is TGTGCCAGCAGTGTCGACGGGTCGGAGCTCTACGAGCAGTACTTC. It yields the protein CASSVDGSELYEQYF.

In its sample, this clone was seen once. This sequence joins TRBV5-4 and TRBJ2-2; D may be TRBD2 (5 bases). The CDR3 is 14 residues long. V gave up 3 bases and J gave up 4 bases, with 10 bases separating them. The germline gives CDR1 SGHNT, CDR2 YYREEE (reference sequence). The CDR3 is CASSSLEGTGELFF. In DNA form, the CDR3 reads TGTGCCAGCAGCTCCTTAGAGGGCACCGGGGAGCTGTTTTTT.

The chain employs TRBV5-4 and TRBJ2-7; D remains unclear. Germline V gene data show CDR1 as SGHNT and CDR2 as YYREEE (reference sequence). The V gene lost 0 bases and the J gene lost 2 bases, with 9 bases spanning the gap. This CDR3 is 14 amino acids long. CDR3 bases: TGTGCCAGCAGCTTGGAAGGCAGGCCCTACGAGCAGTACTTC. It encodes CASSLEGRPYEQYF.

In its sample, this clone was seen once. The V call is TRBV7-8, the J call TRBJ2-1; D gene ambiguous. Trimming left V 4 bases short and J 4 bases short, with 11 bases between. This CDR3 spans 14 amino acids. Germline CDR1 and CDR2: SGHVS and FQNEAQ. The CDR3 sequence is CASSSGPFYNEQFF. CDR3 DNA: TGTGCCAGCAGCTCCGGACCCTTTTACAATGAGCAGTTCTTC. The entire variable domain, with the rest obtained from reference TRBV7-8 and TRBJ2-1, is as follows: GAGVSQSPRYKVAKRGQDVALRCDPISGHVSLFWYQQALGQGPEFLTYFQNEAQLDKSGLPSDRFFAERPEGSVSTLKIQRTQQEDSAVYLCASSSGPFYNEQFFGPGTRLTVL.

A word on this clone: A junction boundary mismatches the germline segment, possibly from a read error. The V gene is TRBV20-1, the J gene TRBJ2-1, with 8 bases that match TRBD2. The V gene's germline CDR1 is DFQATT and CDR2 SNEGSKA (reference sequence). The CDR3 runs 11 residues. In DNA, the CDR3 is TGCAGTGCTAAAGGTCCTAGCGGGTACATCTTC. This translates into CSAKGPSGYIF.

The table lists this clone with a count of one. V gene TRBV6-6 combines with J gene TRBJ2-2, with a possible D match to TRBD2 (6 bases). The CDR3 has 13 amino acids. V was shortened by 7 bases and J by 6 bases, with 12 bases between the two germline ends. Germline assignment: CDR1 MNHNY and CDR2 SVGAGI (reference sequence). CDR3 loop: CASNPGGAGELFF. The DNA for the CDR3 is TGTGCCAGCAACCCCGGAGGGGCCGGGGAGCTGTTTTTT.

The rearrangement joins TRBV9 to TRBJ2-1, with D possibly TRBD1 on 6 matching bases. CDR1 and CDR2 from the germline V gene are SGDLS and YYNGEE. The CDR3 covers 23 residues. V lost 4 bases and J lost 1, with 36 bases in between. The CDR3 DNA is TGTGCCAGCAGCACCCGACAGGCACCCTCTCGATCCACTCCCTCGCATTCCTACAATGAGCAGTTCTTC. Translation gives CASSTRQAPSRSTPSHSYNEQFF.

The V and J genes are TRBV5-1 and TRBJ1-2, with 7 bases matching TRBD1. The V and J ends lost 0 bases and 8 bases, in that order; junction bases with no gene match: 4. Per the germline V gene, CDR1 is SGHRS and CDR2 is YFSETQ. The CDR3 spans 13 residues. The CDR3 bases are TGCGCCAGCAGCTTGGACAGGGGTCAGGGCTACACCTTC. This encodes CASSLDRGQGYTF.

V and J are TRBV7-9 and TRBJ1-5, with TRBD1 identical over 7 bases. The CDR3 extends over 15 amino acids. J was trimmed by 4 bases and V by 5 bases; bases with no gene match: 8. CDR1 SEHNR and CDR2 FQNEAQ come from the germline V gene (reference sequence). As DNA, the CDR3 is TGTGCCAGCAGCGAGGGACAGCAGGGGAATCAGCCCCAGCATTTT. This translates into CASSEGQQGNQPQHF.

This chain uses TRBV7-8 with TRBJ2-2; D unresolved. The CDR3 has 13 residues. V was pared by 4 bases and J by 4 bases, with 7 bases between. In germline, CDR1 is SGHVS, CDR2 FQNEAQ. The CDR3 nucleotides read TGTGCCAGCAGCTCCCTGAGCACCGGGGAGCTGTTTTTT. It specifies CASSSLSTGELFF.

The DNA of the CDR3 is TGTGCCAGCAGCGTGGGGGGAGCAACTAGAGAGACCCAGTACTTC. It yields the protein CASSVGGATRETQYF. This chain uses TRBV9 with TRBJ2-5, with D perhaps TRBD2 (6 bases). V lost 2 bases and J lost 4, with 15 bases in between. This CDR3 is 15 amino acids long. CDR1 and CDR2 from the germline V gene are SGDLS and YYNGEE.

The chain has TRBV7-9 and TRBJ2-5; D gene ambiguous. V was cut by 2 bases and J by 1 base, with 14 bases left in between. The CDR3 covers 16 residues. Germline-derived CDR1 and CDR2 are SEHNR and FQNEAQ (reference sequence). The CDR3 loop reads CASSLWPGVPQETQYF. In nucleotides, the CDR3 is TGTGCCAGCAGCTTATGGCCTGGAGTCCCCCAAGAGACCCAGTACTTC.

The V call is TRBV29-1, the J call TRBJ2-7; tentative D call: TRBD1 (5 bases). The CDR3 spans 13 residues. Trimming pared 7 bases from V and 0 bases from J, leaving 13 bases between. Germline V gives CDR1 SQVTM, CDR2 ANQGSEA. CDR3 bases: TGCAGCGCCTCAGGGCCGGGCTCCTACGAGCAGTACTTC. Translating gives CSASGPGSYEQYF.

V gene TRBV2 combines with J gene TRBJ2-7, with 8 bases identical to TRBD1. CDR1 is SNHLY, CDR2 FYNNEI, per germline. The CDR3 runs to 14 residues. The V segment lost 3 bases and the J segment 4 bases; nucleotides outside the gene matches: 5. The CDR3 region is CASSDWGQDYEQYF. CDR3 DNA sequence: TGTGCCAGCAGTGATTGGGGACAGGATTACGAGCAGTACTTC.